The 27 T cell receptor beta chains below were found in one sample sequenced in a study of shared clonotypes between healthy human individuals. The table came from immunoSEQ multiplex PCR; TCRdb's copy has only in-frame clones and leaves some out. The sample yields over 2 million clones, 95% seen once. Sequenced material: naive CD4+ T cells sorted from blood. The sample's subset: CD45RA+ positively selected. The receptor source for this set is a man younger than 30 in good health.

The gene calls are TRBV5-8 and TRBJ2-7, with D possibly called TRBD1 or TRBD2 (5 bases each). From germline, CDR1 is SGHTS and CDR2 YDEGEE. The CDR3 length is 14 residues. Trimming cost V 4 bases and J 5 bases, with 16 bases left between them. The CDR3 region has the DNA TGTGCCAGCAGCCGGACTTGGGGGAGTCACGAGCAGTACTTC. It encodes CASSRTWGSHEQYF.

The gene calls are TRBV27 and TRBJ2-2; 10 bases align to TRBD2. The germline gives CDR1 MNHEY, CDR2 SMNVEV (reference sequence). The CDR3 is 16 residues long. Losses at the gene ends were 5 bases for V and 6 bases for J; bases not matched to a gene: 9. In DNA, the CDR3 is TGTGCCAGCAGTCGATCTAGCGGGAGTATACCCGGGGAGCTGTTTTTT. It codes for CASSRSSGSIPGELFF.

This chain links TRBV7-9 with TRBJ2-2; weak D call: TRBD2 (5 bases). The CDR3 has 12 residues. The germline V and J ends were trimmed by 5 bases and 7 bases, with 8 bases remaining between them. Per germline, CDR1 SEHNR and CDR2 FQNEAQ (reference sequence). CDR3 residues: CASSPRDGELFF. The CDR3 DNA is TGTGCCAGCAGCCCCCGGGACGGGGAGCTGTTTTTT.

This clone was detected only a few times. The V call is TRBV2, the J call TRBJ1-6; D is unresolved. Germline V lookup: CDR1 SNHLY, CDR2 FYNNEI. The V end lost 8 bases, the J end lost 7 bases, and 12 bases lay between the germline ends. The CDR3 length is 13 residues. CDR3 amino acids: CASSLDWNSPLHF. The CDR3 nucleotides read TGTGCCAGCTCGTTGGATTGGAATTCACCCCTCCACTTT.

The genes are TRBV6-1 and TRBJ2-2, with D perhaps given as TRBD1 or TRBD2 (5 bases each). The CDR3 is 15 residues long. CDR1 MNHNS and CDR2 SASEGT come from the germline V gene. V was cut by 3 bases and J by 4 bases, with 12 bases left in between. CDR3 residues: CASSDQVGGTGELFF. The CDR3 region has the DNA TGTGCCAGCAGTGACCAGGTTGGGGGCACCGGGGAGCTGTTTTTT.

The chain recombines TRBV25-1 with TRBJ2-2; 10 bases line up with TRBD2. CDR3 size: 15 residues. V was clipped by 6 bases and J by 1 base; unmatched bases: 2. In germline, CDR1 is MGHDK, CDR2 SYGVNS. The CDR3 nucleotides read TGTGCCAGCAGAGCTAGCGGGGGGAACACCGGGGAGCTGTTTTTT. Protein product: CASRASGGNTGELFF.

The chain combines TRBV30 with TRBJ2-4; D unclear. The CDR3 sequence is 12 residues long. Germline CDR1 reads GTSNPN; CDR2 reads SVGIG (reference sequence). The V end was cut by 2 bases, the J end by 2 bases, with 4 bases between. As DNA, the CDR3 is TGTGCCTGGAGTACGTCCAAAAACATTCAGTACTTC. Translating gives CAWSTSKNIQYF.

This chain uses TRBV28 with TRBJ2-1, with D maybe TRBD1 (5 bases). The V end lost 3 bases, the J end lost 5 bases, and 14 bases lay between the germline ends. The CDR3 has 15 amino acids. The V gene's germline CDR1 is MDHEN and CDR2 SYDVKM. CDR3 DNA sequence: TGTGCCAGCAGTTTTGCAGGGCTCGGAGACAATGAGCAGTTCTTC. Translated, it gives CASSFAGLGDNEQFF.

On this clone itself: The sample holds other DNA sequences that translate to the same CDR3. The DNA of the CDR3 is TGTGCCAGCAGTTACTCGACCCTCCAAGAGACCCAGTACTTC. It encodes CASSYSTLQETQYF. The chain is built from TRBV6-5 and TRBJ2-5; D not resolved. Germline lookup yields CDR1 MNHEY and CDR2 SVGAGI. This CDR3 is built from 14 residues. V lost 0 bases and J lost 1, with 6 bases in between.

Details on this clone: Other DNA sequences in the sample encode the same CDR3. V gene TRBV7-9 combines with J gene TRBJ2-7, with D possibly being TRBD2 (5 bases). Germline V CDR1 and CDR2: SEHNR, FQNEAQ (reference sequence). V lost 2 bases, J lost 1 base, and 9 bases lay in between. This CDR3 is built from 14 residues. The CDR3 DNA sequence: TGTGCCAGCAGCTTATCGGGCGGGTCCTACGAGCAGTACTTC. This encodes CASSLSGGSYEQYF.

The chain couples TRBV10-1 to TRBJ1-1, with a possible D match to TRBD1 (6 bases). Trimming took 7 bases from V and 7 from J, leaving 22 bases between them. The CDR3 totals 15 residues. Germline V gives CDR1 WNHNN, CDR2 SYGVQD (reference sequence). CDR3 region: CASTAGETGSGEAFF. DNA of the CDR3: TGCGCCAGCACCGCAGGGGAAACGGGCAGTGGTGAAGCTTTCTTT.

This chain uses TRBV9 with TRBJ2-5; tentatively, D is TRBD1 (6 bases). Per the germline V gene, CDR1 is SGDLS and CDR2 is YYNGEE. Trimming pared 3 bases from V and 5 bases from J, leaving 14 bases between. This CDR3 has 14 residues. The CDR3 is CASSEGHPTETQYF. CDR3 in DNA: TGTGCCAGCAGCGAGGGACACCCAACCGAGACCCAGTACTTC.

The chain couples TRBV7-9 to TRBJ1-2, with D uncertain. This CDR3 is 14 amino acids long. The V end lost 1 base, the J end lost 4 bases, and 10 bases lay between the germline ends. Germline-derived CDR1 and CDR2 are SEHNR and FQNEAQ (reference sequence). CDR3 nucleotides: TGTGCCAGCAGCTTAGTAGGAGAGATCTATGGCTACACCTTC. Its protein is CASSLVGEIYGYTF.

The rearrangement uses TRBV27 and TRBJ1-2; D gene unclear. CDR1 is MNHEY, CDR2 SMNVEV, per germline (reference sequence). This CDR3 is built from 15 residues. V shed 1 base and J shed 5 bases, with 14 bases lying between them. The CDR3 region is CASSLYGRQEYGYTF. For the CDR3, the DNA is TGTGCCAGCAGTTTATACGGCAGGCAGGAATATGGCTACACCTTC.

The genes are TRBV30 and TRBJ1-6, with a possible D match to TRBD1 (6 bases). From germline, CDR1 is GTSNPN and CDR2 SVGIG (reference sequence). This CDR3 contains 16 residues. V dropped 0 bases and J dropped 4 bases, with 13 bases sitting between them. The CDR3: CAWSVRGGGYNSPLHF. The CDR3 coding sequence is TGTGCCTGGAGTGTAAGGGGGGGCGGATATAATTCACCCCTCCACTTT.

The chain has TRBV5-4 and TRBJ1-1; 7 bases line up with TRBD1. The CDR3 is made up of 17 amino acids. V gave up 0 bases and J gave up 4 bases; unmatched junction bases: 12. The germline gives CDR1 SGHNT, CDR2 YYREEE (reference sequence). CDR3 protein: CASSLEGGRGHPTEAFF. DNA of the CDR3: TGTGCCAGCAGCTTGGAAGGGGGCAGGGGTCATCCCACTGAAGCTTTCTTT.

The chain links TRBV7-2 to TRBJ2-3; D remains ambiguous. V gave up 2 bases and J gave up 2 bases, with 8 bases separating them. Per germline, CDR1 SGHTA and CDR2 FQGNSA. The CDR3 spans 14 residues. The DNA of the CDR3 is TGTGCCAGCAGCTTAATGCTTCTCACAGATACGCAGTATTTT. Encoded protein: CASSLMLLTDTQYF.

The chain recombines TRBV4-2 with TRBJ1-2; D ambiguous. The V gene lost 0 bases and the J gene lost 7 bases, with 12 bases spanning the gap. This CDR3 has 14 amino acids. CDR1 and CDR2 from the germline V gene are LGHNA and YNFKEQ. Written as DNA, the CDR3 is TGTGCCAGCAGCCAAGAGGGAGGTGCGTCTGGCTACACCTTC. The encoded protein is CASSQEGGASGYTF.

Here the CDR3 reads CASNPDWADNYGYTF. The CDR3 DNA reads TGTGCCAGTAACCCAGACTGGGCAGATAACTATGGCTACACCTTC. The rearrangement uses TRBV19 and TRBJ1-2; D is unresolved. The CDR3 is made up of 15 amino acids. Germline lookup yields CDR1 LNHDA and CDR2 SQIVND (reference sequence). Trimming pared 7 bases from V and 1 base from J, leaving 16 bases between.

This clone has just a few counts. V usage is TRBV2 and J usage is TRBJ1-5; 7 bases agree with TRBD1. This CDR3 is built from 14 residues. Germline V CDR1 and CDR2: SNHLY, FYNNEI. V was clipped by 4 bases and J by 3 bases; unmatched bases: 3. This chain's CDR3 is CASSADRINQPQHF. The CDR3 coding sequence is TGTGCCAGCAGTGCGGACAGGATCAATCAGCCCCAGCATTTT.

The chain couples TRBV25-1 to TRBJ1-4; no clear D gene. This CDR3 spans 13 amino acids. Germline CDR1 and CDR2: MGHDK and SYGVNS. V was pared by 6 bases and J by 4 bases, with 9 bases between. The CDR3 coding sequence is TGTGCCAGCAGGGGGAGAGGTAATGAAAAACTGTTTTTT. This gives the protein CASRGRGNEKLFF.

The chain carries TRBV5-1 and TRBJ2-7; D not resolved. Trimming removed 0 bases from V and 6 bases from J, with 13 bases in between. Germline V gene sequence: CDR1 SGHRS, CDR2 YFSETQ. The CDR3 spans 14 residues. CDR3 region: CASSLERLLGEQYF. CDR3 nucleotide sequence: TGCGCCAGCAGCTTGGAACGGCTTTTGGGCGAGCAGTACTTC.

This chain joins TRBV5-4 and TRBJ1-6, with TRBD1 as a possible D gene (6 bases). V was shortened by 4 bases and J by 10 bases, with 15 bases between the two germline ends. Germline CDR1 and CDR2: SGHNT and YYREEE (reference sequence). The length of the CDR3 is 14 residues. The DNA for the CDR3 is TGTGCCAGCAGCCCTGGACAGAAAGGGTCACCCCTCCACTTT. This encodes CASSPGQKGSPLHF.

The chain has TRBV7-9 and TRBJ2-2; D might be TRBD2 (6 bases). Per germline, CDR1 SEHNR and CDR2 FQNEAQ (reference sequence). The CDR3 covers 16 residues. Trimming shortened V by 1 base and J by 3 bases, and 12 bases separated the two germline ends. CDR3 amino acids: CASSLGPGDDTGELFF. The CDR3 nucleotides are TGTGCCAGCAGCTTAGGGCCGGGAGACGACACCGGGGAGCTGTTTTTT.

This chain joins TRBV6-1 and TRBJ2-5; D is perhaps TRBD1 or TRBD2 (6 bases each). The CDR3 contains 15 residues. Germline CDR1 reads MNHNS; CDR2 reads SASEGT. V shed 9 bases and J shed 5 bases, with 22 bases lying between them. The chain's CDR3 is CASQPRGPVGETQYF. The CDR3 DNA reads TGTGCCAGTCAACCCCGGGGGCCCGTCGGGGAGACCCAGTACTTC.

The CDR3 spells CASSAFFRGLGSPLHF. The CDR3 nucleotides read TGTGCCAGCAGCGCGTTTTTCAGGGGACTAGGTTCACCCCTCCACTTT. This chain uses TRBV7-2 with TRBJ1-6, with D perhaps TRBD1 (6 bases). V was cut by 5 bases and J by 9 bases, with 20 bases left in between. The CDR3 consists of 16 residues. Germline V gene data show CDR1 as SGHTA and CDR2 as FQGNSA.

The chain couples TRBV18 to TRBJ1-1; D is undetermined. Germline CDR1 reads KGHSH; CDR2 reads LQKENI. This CDR3 has 13 residues. V lost 5 bases to trimming and J lost 3 bases, with 10 bases between them. CDR3 DNA: TGTGCCAGCTCAGCGTCGAGGGACACTGAAGCTTTCTTT. Translation gives CASSASRDTEAFF.